Listed below are T cell receptor beta chains from one sample, sequenced in a study of patients and donors after allogeneic stem cell transplantation. TCRdb re-called the RT-PCR reads through MiXCR, storing one row per CDR3 protein. The sample contains approximately 27,000 distinct CDR3 sequences, about 8% of which appear only once. Input material: blood, either unsorted or a sorted T cell fraction (not recorded which). These receptors came from a human donor who was either an allogeneic HSCT recipient or a stem cell or donor lymphocyte infusion donor (not recorded which). It is not recorded whose cells these are; they may come from a transplant donor. CDR3s include the opening cysteine and the closing phenylalanine or tryptophan. The D gene is left open where the match is weak. Expanded clones get a size class; other rows say once, few or many, or leave the size out.

NA,TRBJ1-2,TRBV12-3/TRBV12-4,many,TGTGCCAGCAGTTTAGAAGGGTTCTATGGCTACACCTTC,CASSLEGFYGYTF
NA,TRBJ2-1,TRBV7-2,many,TGTGCCAGCAGCTTAGGTCCTACAAATGAGCAGTTCTTC,CASSLGPTNEQFF
NA,TRBJ2-2,TRBV15,many,TGTGCCACCAGCAGCAAGGCCGGGGAGCTGTTTTTT,CATSSKAGELFF
NA,TRBJ2-3,TRBV18,many,TGTGCCAGCTCCAACACAGTCTCAGATACGCAGTATTTT,CASSNTVSDTQYF
TRBD1,TRBJ1-1,TRBV5-1,many,TGCGCCAGCAGGGGGGGGGGGACAGGCGTGAACACTGAAGCTTTCTTT,CASRGGGTGVNTEAFF
NA,TRBJ2-5,TRBV12-3/TRBV12-4,NA,TGTGCCAGCAGTTTATGGGACTTCCAAGAGACCCAGTACTTC,CASSLWDFQETQYF
NA,TRBJ2-4,TRBV5-1,many,TGCGCCAGCAGCTGGGTGGAGGCTGGGGCCAAAAACATTCAGTACTTC,CASSWVEAGAKNIQYF
NA,TRBJ1-4,TRBV4-1,many,TGCGCCAGCAGCCTTAACCCGGGACAAGCTAATGAAAAACTGTTTTTT,CASSLNPGQANEKLFF
NA,TRBJ1-6,TRBV28,medium-sized,TGTGCCAGCAGTGCCGGGACCCACGTTCGGTCACCCCTCCACTTT,CASSAGTHVRSPLHF
NA,TRBJ2-1,TRBV15,few,TGTGCCACCAGCAGAGGGCGATTTGGCCTCATCAATGAGCAGTTCTTC,CATSRGRFGLINEQFF
TRBD2,TRBJ2-7,TRBV4-1,many,TGCGCCAGCAGCCAAGGGCACTTAGCGGGAGGGCCCCACGAGCAGTACTTC,CASSQGHLAGGPHEQYF
TRBD1,TRBJ2-1,TRBV27,few,TGTGCCAGCAGTTTACTCGGGACAGGGGGAGGCAATGAGCAGTTCTTC,CASSLLGTGGGNEQFF
NA,TRBJ2-2,TRBV7-3,NA,TGTGCCAGCAGCTTGCTCTTTAACACCGGGGAGCTGTTTTTT,CASSLLFNTGELFF
NA,TRBJ2-7,TRBV6-1,few,TGTGCCAGCGCGTGGGGGCGGTGGGCCTACGAGCAGTACTTC,CASAWGRWAYEQYF
NA,TRBJ1-4,TRBV30,NA,TGTGCCTGGGCAGTCTCTCTTGGCGAAAAACTGTTTTTT,CAWAVSLGEKLFF
NA,TRBJ1-1,TRBV18,many,TGTGCCAGCTCACGCCTGCAGGACGAGAACACTGAAGCTTTCTTT,CASSRLQDENTEAFF
NA,TRBJ2-7,TRBV5-1,few,TGCGCCAGCAGCATATCTTCCCGCTCCTACGAGCAGTACTTC,CASSISSRSYEQYF
TRBD2,TRBJ2-6,TRBV4-2,NA,TGTGCCAGCAGCCAAGTGACGGGGGGGGGTCGGATAGCTGGGGCCAACGTCCTGACTTTC,CASSQVTGGGRIAGANVLTF
NA,TRBJ2-7,TRBV28,few,TGTGCCAGCAGCGAGGGAAAGGCACCCTACGAGCAGTACTTC,CASSEGKAPYEQYF
NA,TRBJ2-1,TRBV18,many,TGTGCCAGCACCAAGTCCCATTCGGTCAATGAGCAGTTCTTC,CASTKSHSVNEQFF
NA,TRBJ2-3,TRBV10-1,many,TGCGCCAGCAGTGAGGGTTGGACAGATACGCAGTATTTT,CASSEGWTDTQYF
NA,TRBJ2-2,TRBV10-3,few,TGTGCCATCTGCACAGGCGCTACGGGCACCGGGGAGCTGTTTTTT,CAICTGATGTGELFF
NA,TRBJ1-5,TRBV2,NA,TGTGCCAGCACCGAAGCGAGGGGCGGGGTTACTCAGCCCCAGCATTTT,CASTEARGGVTQPQHF
NA,TRBJ2-1,TRBV2,medium-sized,TGTGCCGGATCATCGGGGAACTACAATGAGCAGTTCTTC,CAGSSGNYNEQFF
NA,TRBJ2-2,TRBV9,few,TGTGCCAGCAGCGTAGGTTCGCAGTACACCGGGGAGCTGTTTTTT,CASSVGSQYTGELFF
NA,TRBJ2-3,TRBV5-6,medium-sized,TGTGCCAGCAGCGTACCTTCCACAGATACGCAGTATTTT,CASSVPSTDTQYF
NA,TRBJ1-5,TRBV6-2/TRBV6-3,many,TGTGCCAGCACTTTTACGGGGGGTTGGGGGCTCAGGGGCAATCAGCCCCAGCATTTT,CASTFTGGWGLRGNQPQHF
TRBD2,TRBJ2-6,TRBV27,many,TGTGCCAGCAGTTTAGGGCTAGCGGGAGCCTCTGGGGCCAACGTCCTGACTTTC,CASSLGLAGASGANVLTF
TRBD1,TRBJ2-4,TRBV7-2,many,TGTGCCAGCAGCTCGACAGGGGGCGGGGGAGGCAAAAACATTCAGTACTTC,CASSSTGGGGGKNIQYF
TRBD1,TRBJ1-2,TRBV5-6,NA,TGTGCCAGCAGCTGGGACAGGTTAAACTATGGCTACACCTTC,CASSWDRLNYGYTF
NA,TRBJ1-4,TRBV6-1,few,TGTGCCAGCAGAGGTTTGGGGGGTAATGAAAAACTGTTTTTT,CASRGLGGNEKLFF
TRBD2,TRBJ2-2,TRBV28,many,TGTGCCAGCAGTTCTTCTCTAGCGGGAGGAATCACCGGGGAGCTGTTTTTT,CASSSSLAGGITGELFF
TRBD1,TRBJ1-1,TRBV28,NA,TGTGCCAGCAGTCGTCAGGACAGGGAAGGCACTGAAGCTTTCTTT,CASSRQDREGTEAFF
NA,TRBJ2-7,TRBV20-1,few,TGCAGTGCTAGATCAACAGGGTCCTCGGGCGAGCAGTACTTC,CSARSTGSSGEQYF
TRBD2,TRBJ2-3,TRBV9,few,TGTGCCAGCAGCGTAGTGGCTAGCGGGATTGAGACAGATACGCAGTATTTT,CASSVVASGIETDTQYF
TRBD2,TRBJ2-1,TRBV5-1,few,TGCGCCAGCAGCTCCCGACTAGCGGGGCACTCCGAGGAGCAGTTCTTC,CASSSRLAGHSEEQFF
TRBD1,TRBJ1-5,TRBV28,NA,TGTGCCAGCAGTTCGGGACAGCAGACTTCCAATCAGCCCCAGCATTTT,CASSSGQQTSNQPQHF
NA,TRBJ1-3,TRBV27,many,TGTGCCAGCAGGGGGTCGCGCTCTGGAAACACCATATATTTT,CASRGSRSGNTIYF
TRBD2,TRBJ2-3,TRBV11-1,NA,TGTGCCAGCAGCTTAGGTGGTAGCGGGAGGTTTAGCACAGATACGCAGTATTTT,CASSLGGSGRFSTDTQYF
TRBD2,TRBJ2-3,TRBV6-1,many,TGTGCCAGCGGGGGGGACGCAGATACGCAGTATTTT,CASGGDADTQYF
TRBD1,TRBJ1-4,TRBV6-2/TRBV6-3,many,TGTGCCAGCGCCGACGGACAGGCAACTAATGAAAAACTGTTTTTT,CASADGQATNEKLFF
NA,TRBJ2-2,TRBV11-2,NA,TGTGCCAGCAGTATGGTGGGTACGAACACCGGGGAGCTGTTTTTT,CASSMVGTNTGELFF
NA,TRBJ1-1,TRBV7-9,many,TGTGCCAGCAGCCCACGGGGACAGAACACTGAAGCTTTCTTT,CASSPRGQNTEAFF
NA,TRBJ2-7,TRBV19,NA,TGTGCCAGTAAAGGCCGGGGGTCATCCTACGAGCAGTACTTC,CASKGRGSSYEQYF
TRBD2,TRBJ2-1,TRBV6-1,many,TGTGCCAGCGCCGGGACTAACTACAATGAGCAGTTCTTC,CASAGTNYNEQFF
TRBD2,TRBJ2-7,TRBV3-1,few,TGTGCCAGCAGCCAAGGAAGCGGGAGTTCCTACGAGCAGTACTTC,CASSQGSGSSYEQYF
NA,TRBJ1-6,TRBV20-1,NA,TGCAGTGCACAGACAGAGAGAGATTCACCCCTCCACTTT,CSAQTERDSPLHF
NA,TRBJ1-1,TRBV7-9,many,TGTGCCAGCAGCCCTCCGAGTCGGGGGGACACTGAAGCTTTCTTT,CASSPPSRGDTEAFF
NA,TRBJ1-6,TRBV27,many,TGTGCCAGCAGTTTACCAGGGGAACCCCTCCACTTT,CASSLPGEPLHF
NA,TRBJ1-5,TRBV9,NA,TGTGCCAGCAGCCCCCGCAGCGATAGCAATCAGCCCCAGCATTTT,CASSPRSDSNQPQHF
TRBD2,TRBJ2-1,TRBV5-1,many,TGCGCCAGCAGCTTGGGCCCTAGCGGGAGGAGAAACAATGAGCAGTTCTTC,CASSLGPSGRRNNEQFF